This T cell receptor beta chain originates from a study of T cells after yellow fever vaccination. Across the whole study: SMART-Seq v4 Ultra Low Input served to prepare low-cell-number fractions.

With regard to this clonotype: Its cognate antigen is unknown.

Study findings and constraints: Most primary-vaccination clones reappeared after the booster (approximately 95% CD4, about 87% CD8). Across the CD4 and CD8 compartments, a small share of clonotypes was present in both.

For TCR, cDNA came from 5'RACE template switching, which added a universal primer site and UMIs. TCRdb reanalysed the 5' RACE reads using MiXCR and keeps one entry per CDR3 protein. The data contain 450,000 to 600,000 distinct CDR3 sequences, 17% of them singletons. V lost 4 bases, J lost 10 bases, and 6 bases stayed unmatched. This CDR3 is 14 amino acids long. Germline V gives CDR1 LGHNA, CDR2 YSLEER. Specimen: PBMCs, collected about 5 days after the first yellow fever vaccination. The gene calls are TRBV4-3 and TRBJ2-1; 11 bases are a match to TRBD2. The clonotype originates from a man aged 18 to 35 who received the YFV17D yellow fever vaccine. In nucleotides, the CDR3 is TGCGCCAGCAGCCTGGGACTAGCGGTTTGGGAGCAGTTCTTC. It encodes CASSLGLAVWEQFF.